This TCR beta chain was captured by sequencing in a study of cytomegalovirus exposure and HLA in healthy donors. Across the whole study: As released early, the data held 80 million to 90 million unique TCRs from HLA-typed donors.

Study-wide results and limits: Exclusion as indistinguishable affected some V segments, including TRBV6-2 and TRBV6-3.

Comment on this clone: Its antigen is not identified.

V was clipped by 4 bases and J by 3 bases; unmatched bases: 10. This CDR3 spans 15 amino acids. CDR1 is SGHRS, CDR2 YFSETQ, per germline. This PCR relied on a set of 60 Vbeta primers and 13 Jbeta primers. Assay: immunoSEQ multiplex PCR; the TCRdb copy retains only in-frame clones and omits some. This sample has approximately 89,000 clones, with 75% to 80% found just once. Sample: PBMCs. The rearrangement joins TRBV5-1 to TRBJ2-7; TRBD1 matches 7 bases. The sequence derives from a man aged 25-40 years in good health and CMV-seronegative. This CDR3 is CASSTLVGTVYEQYF. The CDR3 bases are TGCGCCAGCAGCACCTTAGTGGGGACAGTCTACGAGCAGTACTTC.